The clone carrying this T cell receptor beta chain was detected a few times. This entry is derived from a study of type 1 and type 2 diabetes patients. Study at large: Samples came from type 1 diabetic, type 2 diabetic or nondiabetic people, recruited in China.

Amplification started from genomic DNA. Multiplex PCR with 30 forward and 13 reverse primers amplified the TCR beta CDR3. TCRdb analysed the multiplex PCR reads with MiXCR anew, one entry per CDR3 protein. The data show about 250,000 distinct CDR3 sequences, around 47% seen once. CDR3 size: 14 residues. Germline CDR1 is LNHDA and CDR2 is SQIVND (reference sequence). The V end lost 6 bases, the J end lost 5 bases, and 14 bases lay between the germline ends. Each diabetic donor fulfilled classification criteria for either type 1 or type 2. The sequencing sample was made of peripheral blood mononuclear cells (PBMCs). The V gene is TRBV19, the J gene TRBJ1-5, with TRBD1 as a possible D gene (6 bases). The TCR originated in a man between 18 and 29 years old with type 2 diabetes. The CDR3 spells CASRALGAHQPQHF. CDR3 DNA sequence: TGTGCCAGTAGAGCCTTGGGGGCGCATCAGCCCCAGCATTTT.